The present entry profiles one T cell receptor beta chain with its context. Antigen: not known. Per the germline V gene, CDR1 is SGHTA and CDR2 is FQGNSA. Losses at the gene ends were 5 bases for V and 3 bases for J; bases not matched to a gene: 7. The CDR3 totals 15 residues. With 60 Vbeta and 13 Jbeta primers, the PCR was carried out. Assay: immunoSEQ multiplex PCR; the TCRdb copy retains only in-frame clones and omits some. This sample carries under 200,000 clones, around four fifths of them seen once, and the ten largest clones take about 1.3%. The sample originates from a study of cytomegalovirus exposure and HLA in healthy donors. Whole-study context: Prior work identified around 110 million unique TCR beta sequences in 150 million to 200 million T cells. About 80 million unique TCR sequences came from HLA-typed donors in an early release. Points from the study as a whole: Many donors shared some public TCRs, even though most TCR sequences were rare.

The receptor's source is a young man in good health and CMV-seronegative. The sequenced sample consisted of PBMCs. The chain combines TRBV7-2 with TRBJ2-7; 10 bases line up with TRBD1. The chain's CDR3 is CASSPPGQGYYEQYF. CDR3 DNA: TGTGCCAGCAGCCCGCCGGGACAGGGGTACTACGAGCAGTACTTC.